These 21 T cell receptor beta chains came from one sample sequenced in a study of memory CD4+ T cells and cytomegalovirus serostatus. The sort gate was single viable CD3+CD4+CD8-CD45RO+ cells for memory CD4+ T cells. TCRdb's table, derived via immunoSEQ multiplex PCR, lists solely in-frame clones and lacks some. Of about 25,000 clones in the sample, roughly 76% were seen once. The sample taken for sequencing was memory CD4+ T cells from blood. The source of these receptors is an adult in good health and CMV-seronegative.

A single count supports this clone. The chain is built from TRBV27 and TRBJ2-6, with D perhaps matching TRBD1 or TRBD2 (5 bases each). Trimming left V 0 bases short and J 0 bases short, with 18 bases between. The CDR3 covers 20 residues. Germline CDR1 reads MNHEY; CDR2 reads SMNVEV (reference sequence). The CDR3 spells CASSLSPGRAPGSGANVLTF. In nucleotides, the CDR3 is TGTGCCAGCAGTTTATCTCCAGGGAGAGCGCCCGGCTCTGGGGCCAACGTCCTGACTTTC.

The chain carries TRBV11-2 and TRBJ2-7; 7 nucleotides match TRBD2. The CDR3 consists of 15 residues. The V segment lost 6 bases and the J segment 0 bases; nucleotides outside the gene matches: 8. Germline-derived CDR1 and CDR2 are SGHAT and FQNNGV. The CDR3 coding sequence is TGTGCCAGCAGTCCTATCCTAGCGGCCTCCTACGAGCAGTACTTC. Its translation is CASSPILAASYEQYF.

V usage is TRBV18 and J usage is TRBJ2-7; the D gene is possibly TRBD2 (6 bases). Germline V gene lookup returns CDR1 KGHSH and CDR2 LQKENI. The length of the CDR3 is 14 residues. V was clipped by 3 bases and J by 7 bases, with 16 bases between them. The CDR3 DNA reads as TGTGCCAGCTCACCGGCCGCGGGGCGGGAAGAGCAGTACTTC. Encoded protein: CASSPAAGREEQYF.

This clone has just one count. The chain links TRBV28 to TRBJ2-7; the D gene is possibly TRBD1 (5 bases). Germline CDR1 reads MDHEN; CDR2 reads SYDVKM. The CDR3 has 13 amino acids. With 2 bases removed from V and 3 bases from J, the gap between germline ends came to 8 bases. The CDR3 bases are TGTGCCAGCAGTTTAGACAGAGACTACGAGCAGTACTTC. This sequence encodes CASSLDRDYEQYF.

The chain employs TRBV10-2 and TRBJ2-3; 10 positions agree with TRBD1. Germline V gene data show CDR1 as WSHSY and CDR2 as SAAADI. V trimming: 7 bases; J trimming: 0 bases; junction bases outside the gene matches: 4. The CDR3 is 15 residues long. The CDR3 DNA reads TGCGCCAGCAAGACAGGGGGCGGAAGCACAGATACGCAGTATTTT. It codes for CASKTGGGSTDTQYF.

A single count supports this clone. V and J are TRBV4-1 and TRBJ1-1; 9 nucleotides agree with TRBD1. CDR3 length: 16 residues. J was trimmed by 7 bases and V by 6 bases; bases with no gene match: 15. Germline V gene data show CDR1 as MGHRA and CDR2 as YSYEKL. Written as DNA, the CDR3 is TGCGCCAGCAGTCGCGTCCGCGGGACAGGGAGTTATGAAGCTTTCTTT. Protein product: CASSRVRGTGSYEAFF.

The genes are TRBV11-2 and TRBJ2-1, with 11 bases identical to TRBD2. Germline V gene lookup returns CDR1 SGHAT and CDR2 FQNNGV. The CDR3 totals 15 residues. With V trimmed by 5 bases and J by 7 bases, 7 bases remained unmatched. The CDR3 region has the DNA TGTGCCAGCAGCGCGACTAGCGGGGCCGGTAATGAGCAGTTCTTC. Its protein product is CASSATSGAGNEQFF.

In this sample, this clone turned up once. The chain links TRBV27 to TRBJ1-4; unclear D gene. V dropped 4 bases and J dropped 0 bases, with 6 bases sitting between them. The CDR3 is 14 amino acids. Germline CDR1 is MNHEY and CDR2 is SMNVEV (reference sequence). The CDR3 DNA reads as TGTGCCAGCAGTTCACAGTCAACTAATGAAAAACTGTTTTTT. It yields the protein CASSSQSTNEKLFF.

The chain is built from TRBV7-2 and TRBJ1-2; TRBD1 is a possible D gene (6 bases). V was trimmed by 6 bases and J by 4 bases, leaving 18 bases between them. Germline V lookup: CDR1 SGHTA, CDR2 FQGNSA. The CDR3 is 15 amino acids. The CDR3 DNA sequence: TGTGCCAGCAGGTTCCCGGGGGCAGGGAGCTATGGCTACACCTTC. Amino acid sequence: CASRFPGAGSYGYTF.

The V and J genes are TRBV6-4 and TRBJ2-6; 7 bases agree with TRBD1. V trimming: 5 bases; J trimming: 0 bases; junction bases outside the gene matches: 7. Germline CDR1 is MRHNA and CDR2 is SNTAGT. CDR3 length: 17 amino acids. The DNA of the CDR3 is TGTGCCAGCAGTCCGGGACAGTCAATCTCTGGGGCCAACGTCCTGACTTTC. It encodes CASSPGQSISGANVLTF.

The chain employs TRBV7-2 and TRBJ1-1; 12 bases fit TRBD1. Germline V lookup: CDR1 SGHTA, CDR2 FQGNSA. The V gene end was trimmed by 1 base and the J gene end by 10 bases; junction bases not matched to a gene: 4. The CDR3 contains 14 residues. As DNA, the CDR3 is TGTGCCAGCAGCTTAGTTGGGACAGGGGGCGGAGCTTTCTTT. Residues: CASSLVGTGGGAFF.

This sequence joins TRBV5-1 and TRBJ2-7; 10 bases fit TRBD1. Germline lookup yields CDR1 SGHRS and CDR2 YFSETQ. The CDR3 consists of 15 residues. Trimming at V came to 0 bases and at J to 6 bases, leaving 6 bases not matched to a gene. The CDR3 here is CASSLEDRGYGEQYF. The CDR3 DNA reads TGCGCCAGCAGCTTGGAGGACAGGGGGTATGGCGAGCAGTACTTC.

The chain's CDR3 is CASSPGTYNEQFF. The DNA of the CDR3 is TGTGCCAGCTCACCTGGGACTTACAATGAGCAGTTCTTC. The gene calls are TRBV18 and TRBJ2-1; maybe TRBD2 (6 bases). The CDR3 is made up of 13 amino acids. CDR1 is KGHSH, CDR2 LQKENI, per germline. V lost 3 bases, J lost 4 bases, and 7 bases lay in between.

This chain uses TRBV2 with TRBJ2-4; D remains unclear. Germline V gene data show CDR1 as SNHLY and CDR2 as FYNNEI. The length of the CDR3 is 15 residues. With 3 bases removed from V and 1 base from J, the gap between germline ends came to 10 bases. The CDR3 reads CASSDMASAKNIQYF. CDR3 sequence (DNA): TGTGCCAGCAGTGATATGGCTTCGGCCAAAAACATTCAGTACTTC.

This chain links TRBV28 with TRBJ2-4, with 15 bases fitting TRBD2. CDR1 and CDR2 (germline): MDHEN, SYDVKM. The V and J ends lost 7 bases and 1 base, in that order; junction bases with no gene match: 11. The CDR3 has 19 amino acids. CDR3 nucleotides: TGTGCCAGCACCAATCCGGGACTAGCGGGAGGATTTGCCAAAAACATTCAGTACTTC. As protein: CASTNPGLAGGFAKNIQYF.

This clone has only a few counts. The chain is built from TRBV18 and TRBJ1-1, with TRBD1 matching 7 bases. Germline lookup yields CDR1 KGHSH and CDR2 LQKENI. This CDR3 is 13 amino acids long. Trimming removed 1 base from V and 8 bases from J; junction bases left unmatched: 4. The CDR3 protein is CASSPHAGGEAFF. In nucleotides, the CDR3 is TGTGCCAGCTCACCACATGCAGGGGGGGAAGCTTTCTTT.

The V and J genes are TRBV7-9 and TRBJ1-1; D not resolved. CDR1 SEHNR and CDR2 FQNEAQ come from the germline V gene (reference sequence). The CDR3 loop spans 13 amino acids. V was trimmed by 3 bases and J by 0 bases, leaving 5 bases between them. The CDR3 DNA is TGTGCCAGCAGCTTGATAGTGAACACTGAAGCTTTCTTT. Translating it yields CASSLIVNTEAFF.

This chain connects TRBV11-3 to TRBJ2-7, with 7 bases that match TRBD1. This CDR3 contains 14 residues. The germline gives CDR1 SGHNT, CDR2 YENEEA. Germline trimming cut 1 base from V and 1 base from J; bases unmatched to any gene: 1. CDR3 residues: CASSLAGQSYEQYF. DNA of the CDR3: TGTGCCAGCAGCTTAGCGGGACAGTCCTACGAGCAGTACTTC.

V gene TRBV18 combines with J gene TRBJ2-4; D could derive from TRBD1 or TRBD2 (5 bases each). CDR3 length equals 14 residues. Germline V gene lookup returns CDR1 KGHSH and CDR2 LQKENI. Trimming removed 4 bases at V and 1 base at J, with 8 bases between. CDR3 in amino acids: CASSLGTAKNIQYF. CDR3 sequence (DNA): TGTGCCAGCTCACTGGGGACGGCCAAAAACATTCAGTACTTC.

In its sample, this clone was seen a few times. For the CDR3, the DNA is TGTGCCAGCAGTGAATCTACGGGAGTCGAAGGCAATCAGCCCCAGCATTTT. This gives the protein CASSESTGVEGNQPQHF. This chain uses TRBV25-1 with TRBJ1-5; D not certain. With 1 base removed from V and 2 bases from J, the gap between germline ends came to 15 bases. Germline V lookup: CDR1 MGHDK, CDR2 SYGVNS. This CDR3 region has 17 residues.

This sequence joins TRBV7-2 and TRBJ1-5; D is uncertain. Trimming took 5 bases from V and 0 from J, leaving 11 bases between them. The germline CDR1 and CDR2 sequences are SGHTA and FQGNSA. This CDR3 is built from 15 residues. CDR3 protein: CASSIMTGSNQPQHF. The CDR3 nucleotides read TGTGCCAGCAGCATTATGACCGGTAGCAATCAGCCCCAGCATTTT.